The entry that follows covers one T cell receptor (beta chain) sequence. CDR3 size: 13 residues. The source of the sample is a study of technical replicates of blood from several donors. The protocol was immunoSEQ multiplex PCR, while the TCRdb copy is restricted to in-frame clones and leaves out a portion. The sample includes roughly 81,000 clones, about 86% of them seen just once. The receptor was derived from a human donor in good health. Some clones in this sample may be carry-over from other donors' samples. Sequenced: PBMCs. This chain joins TRBV21-1 and TRBJ1-4. TRBV21-1 is designated a pseudogene. CDR3 region: CASNARRNEKLFF. CDR3 nucleotides: TGTGCCAGCAACGCGAGGAGAAATGAAAAACTGTTTTTT.